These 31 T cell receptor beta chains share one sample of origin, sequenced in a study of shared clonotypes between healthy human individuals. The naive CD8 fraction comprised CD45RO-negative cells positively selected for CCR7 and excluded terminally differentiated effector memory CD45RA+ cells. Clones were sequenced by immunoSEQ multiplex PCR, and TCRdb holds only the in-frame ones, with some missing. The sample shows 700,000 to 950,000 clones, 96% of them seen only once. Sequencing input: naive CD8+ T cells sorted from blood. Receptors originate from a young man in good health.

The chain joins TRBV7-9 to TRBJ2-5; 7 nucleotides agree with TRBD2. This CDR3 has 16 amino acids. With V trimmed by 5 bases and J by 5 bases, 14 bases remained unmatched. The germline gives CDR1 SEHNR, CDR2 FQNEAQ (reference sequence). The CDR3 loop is CASSGGRAAVRETQYF. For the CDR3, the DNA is TGTGCCAGCAGCGGAGGGAGGGCGGCTGTCCGGGAGACCCAGTACTTC.

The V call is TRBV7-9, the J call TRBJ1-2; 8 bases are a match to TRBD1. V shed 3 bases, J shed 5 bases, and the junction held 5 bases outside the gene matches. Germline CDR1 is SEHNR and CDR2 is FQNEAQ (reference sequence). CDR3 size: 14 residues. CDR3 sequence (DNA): TGTGCCAGCAGCTTGGGACAGGAGTGGTATGGCTACACCTTC. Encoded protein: CASSLGQEWYGYTF.

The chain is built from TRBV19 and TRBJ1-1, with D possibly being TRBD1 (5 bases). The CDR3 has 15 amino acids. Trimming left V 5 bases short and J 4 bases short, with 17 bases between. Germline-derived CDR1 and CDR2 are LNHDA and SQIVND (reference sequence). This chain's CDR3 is CASSPTGLPATEAFF. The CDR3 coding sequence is TGTGCCAGTAGTCCCACGGGACTCCCGGCCACTGAAGCTTTCTTT. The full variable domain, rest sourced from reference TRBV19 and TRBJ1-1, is DGGITQSPKYLFRKEGQNVTLSCEQNLNHDAMYWYRQDPGQGLRLIYYSQIVNDFQKGDIAEGYSVSREKKESFPLTVTSAQKNPTAFYLCASSPTGLPATEAFFGQGTRLTVV.

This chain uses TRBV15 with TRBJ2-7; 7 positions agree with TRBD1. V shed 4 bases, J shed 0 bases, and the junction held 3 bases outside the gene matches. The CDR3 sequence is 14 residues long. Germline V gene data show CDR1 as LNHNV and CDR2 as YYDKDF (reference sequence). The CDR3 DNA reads TGTGCCACCAGCACCCGGGACAGCTCCTACGAGCAGTACTTC. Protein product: CATSTRDSSYEQYF.

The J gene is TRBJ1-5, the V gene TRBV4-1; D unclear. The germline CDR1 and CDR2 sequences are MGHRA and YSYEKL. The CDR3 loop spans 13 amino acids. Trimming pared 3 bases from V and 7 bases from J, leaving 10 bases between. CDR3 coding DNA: TGCGCCAGCAGCCACGGCGAGGGCCAGCCCCAGCATTTT. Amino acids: CASSHGEGQPQHF.

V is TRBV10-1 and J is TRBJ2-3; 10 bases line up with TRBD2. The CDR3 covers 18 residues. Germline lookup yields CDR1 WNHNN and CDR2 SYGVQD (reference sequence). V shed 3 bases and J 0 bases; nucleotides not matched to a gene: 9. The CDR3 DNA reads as TGCGCCAGCAGTGATTTCCTAGCGGGAGAAAGTAGCACAGATACGCAGTATTTT. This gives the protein CASSDFLAGESSTDTQYF.

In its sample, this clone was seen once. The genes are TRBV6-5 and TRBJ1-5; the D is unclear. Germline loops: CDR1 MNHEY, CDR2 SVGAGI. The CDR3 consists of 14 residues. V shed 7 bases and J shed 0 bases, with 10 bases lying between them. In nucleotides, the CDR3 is TGTGCCAGCATGGAGAGGTATAGCAATCAGCCCCAGCATTTT. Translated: CASMERYSNQPQHF.

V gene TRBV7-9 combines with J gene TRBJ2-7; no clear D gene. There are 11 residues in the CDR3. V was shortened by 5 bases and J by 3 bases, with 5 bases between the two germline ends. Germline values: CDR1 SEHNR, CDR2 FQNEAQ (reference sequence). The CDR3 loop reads CASSGDYEQYF. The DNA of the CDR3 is TGTGCCAGCAGCGGGGACTACGAGCAGTACTTC.

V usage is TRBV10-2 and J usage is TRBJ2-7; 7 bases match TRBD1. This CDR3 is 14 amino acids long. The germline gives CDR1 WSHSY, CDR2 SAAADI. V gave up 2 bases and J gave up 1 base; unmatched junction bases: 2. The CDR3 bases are TGCGCCAGCAGTGAGAGGGGGCTTTCCTACGAGCAGTACTTC. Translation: CASSERGLSYEQYF.

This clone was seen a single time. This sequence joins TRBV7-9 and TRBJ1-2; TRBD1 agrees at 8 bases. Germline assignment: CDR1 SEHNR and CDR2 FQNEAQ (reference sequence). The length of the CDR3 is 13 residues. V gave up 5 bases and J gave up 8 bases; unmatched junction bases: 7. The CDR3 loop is CASSITGGGGYTF. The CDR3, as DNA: TGTGCCAGCAGCATCACAGGGGGAGGGGGCTACACCTTC.

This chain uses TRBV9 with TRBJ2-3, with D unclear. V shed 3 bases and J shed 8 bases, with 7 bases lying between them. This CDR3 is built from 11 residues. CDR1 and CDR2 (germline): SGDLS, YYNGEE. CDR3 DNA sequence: TGTGCCAGCAGCGAGCCTGGTACGCAGTATTTT. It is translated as CASSEPGTQYF.

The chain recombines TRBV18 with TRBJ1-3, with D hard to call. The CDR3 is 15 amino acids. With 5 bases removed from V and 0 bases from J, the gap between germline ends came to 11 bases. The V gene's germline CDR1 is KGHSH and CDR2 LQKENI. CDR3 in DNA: TGTGCCAGCTCATCCGACGGACTCTCTGGAAACACCATATATTTT. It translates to CASSSDGLSGNTIYF.

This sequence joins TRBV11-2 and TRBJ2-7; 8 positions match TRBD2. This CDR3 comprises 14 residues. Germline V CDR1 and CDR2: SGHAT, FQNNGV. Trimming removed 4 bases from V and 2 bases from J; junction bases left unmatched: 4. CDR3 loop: CASSSTSAAYEQYF. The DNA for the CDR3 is TGTGCCAGCAGCTCGACTAGCGCCGCCTACGAGCAGTACTTC.

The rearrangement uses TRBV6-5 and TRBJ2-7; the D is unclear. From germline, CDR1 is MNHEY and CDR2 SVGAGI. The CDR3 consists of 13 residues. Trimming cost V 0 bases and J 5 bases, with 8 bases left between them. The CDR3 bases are TGTGCCAGCAGTTACTCATGGGAACACGAGCAGTACTTC. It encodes CASSYSWEHEQYF.

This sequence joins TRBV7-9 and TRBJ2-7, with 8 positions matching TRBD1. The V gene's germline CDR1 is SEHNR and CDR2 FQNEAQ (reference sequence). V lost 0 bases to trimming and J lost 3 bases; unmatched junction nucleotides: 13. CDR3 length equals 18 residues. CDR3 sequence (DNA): TGTGCCAGCAGCTTAGCTATCCCGAGGGACAGGCCGTACTACGAGCAGTACTTC. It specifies CASSLAIPRDRPYYEQYF.

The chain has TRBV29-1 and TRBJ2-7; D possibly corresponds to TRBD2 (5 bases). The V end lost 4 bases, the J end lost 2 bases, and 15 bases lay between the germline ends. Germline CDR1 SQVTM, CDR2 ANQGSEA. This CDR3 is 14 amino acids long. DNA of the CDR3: TGCAGCGTTGTCCCGTCGGGGAACCCCTACGAGCAGTACTTC. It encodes CSVVPSGNPYEQYF.

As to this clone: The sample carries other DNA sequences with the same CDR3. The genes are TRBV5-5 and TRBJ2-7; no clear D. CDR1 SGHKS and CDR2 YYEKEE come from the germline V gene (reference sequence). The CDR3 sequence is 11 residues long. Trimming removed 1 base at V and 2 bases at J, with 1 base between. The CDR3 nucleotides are TGTGCCAGCAGCTTGACCTACGAGCAGTACTTC. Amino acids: CASSLTYEQYF.

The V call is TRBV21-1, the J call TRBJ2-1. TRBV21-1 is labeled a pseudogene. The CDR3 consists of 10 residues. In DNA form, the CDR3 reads TGTGCCCAGACTTACAGTGAGCAGTTCTTC. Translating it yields CAQTYSEQFF.

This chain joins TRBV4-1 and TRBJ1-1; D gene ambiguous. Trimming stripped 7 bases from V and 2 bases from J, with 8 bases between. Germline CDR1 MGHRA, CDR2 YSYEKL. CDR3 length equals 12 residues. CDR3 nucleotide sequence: TGCGCCAGCATAGGAGGCAACACTGAAGCTTTCTTT. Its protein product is CASIGGNTEAFF.

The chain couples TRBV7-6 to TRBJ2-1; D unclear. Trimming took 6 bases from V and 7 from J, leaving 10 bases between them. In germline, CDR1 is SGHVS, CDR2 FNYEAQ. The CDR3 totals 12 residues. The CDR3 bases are TGTGCCAGCAGTTCAGACTTAAATGAGCAGTTCTTC. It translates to CASSSDLNEQFF.

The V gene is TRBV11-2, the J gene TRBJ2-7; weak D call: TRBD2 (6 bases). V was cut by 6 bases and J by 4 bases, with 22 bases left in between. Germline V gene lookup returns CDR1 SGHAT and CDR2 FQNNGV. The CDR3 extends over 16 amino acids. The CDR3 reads CASSSPGFTSSYEQYF. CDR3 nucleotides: TGTGCCAGCAGTTCCCCAGGATTCACTAGCTCGTACGAGCAGTACTTC.

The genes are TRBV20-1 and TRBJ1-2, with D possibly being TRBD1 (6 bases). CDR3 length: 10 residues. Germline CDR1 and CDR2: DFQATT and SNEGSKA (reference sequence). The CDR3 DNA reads TGCAGAGGGGGTAACTATGGCTACACCTTC. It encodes CRGGNYGYTF.

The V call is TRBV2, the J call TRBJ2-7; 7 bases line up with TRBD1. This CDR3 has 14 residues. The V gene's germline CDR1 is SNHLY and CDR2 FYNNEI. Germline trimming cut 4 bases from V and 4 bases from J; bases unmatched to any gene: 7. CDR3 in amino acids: CASSGETGLYEQYF. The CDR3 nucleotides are TGTGCCAGCAGTGGTGAGACAGGGTTATACGAGCAGTACTTC.

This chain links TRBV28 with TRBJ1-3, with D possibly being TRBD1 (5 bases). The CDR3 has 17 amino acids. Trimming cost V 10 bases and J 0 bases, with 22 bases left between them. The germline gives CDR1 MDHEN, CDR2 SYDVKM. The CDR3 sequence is CATGYRGRLSSGNTIYF. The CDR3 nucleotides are TGTGCCACCGGATATCGGGGCAGGTTGAGCTCTGGAAACACCATATATTTT.

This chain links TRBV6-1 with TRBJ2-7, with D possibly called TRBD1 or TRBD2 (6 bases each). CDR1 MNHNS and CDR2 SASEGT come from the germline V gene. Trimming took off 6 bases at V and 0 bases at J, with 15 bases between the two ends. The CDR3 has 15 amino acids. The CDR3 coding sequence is TGTGCCAGCAGAAAAGAGGGGGGCAGCTCCTACGAGCAGTACTTC. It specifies CASRKEGGSSYEQYF.

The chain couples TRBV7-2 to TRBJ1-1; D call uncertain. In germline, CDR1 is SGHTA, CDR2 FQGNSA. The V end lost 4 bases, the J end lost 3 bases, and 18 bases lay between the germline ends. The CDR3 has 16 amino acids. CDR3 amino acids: CASSSSKSRGYTEAFF. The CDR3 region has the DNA TGTGCCAGCAGCTCGTCGAAGTCTAGAGGATACACTGAAGCTTTCTTT.

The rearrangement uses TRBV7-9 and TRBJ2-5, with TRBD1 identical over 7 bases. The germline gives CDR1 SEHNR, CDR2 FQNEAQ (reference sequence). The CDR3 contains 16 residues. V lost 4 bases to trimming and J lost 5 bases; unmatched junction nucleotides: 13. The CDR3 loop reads CASSSPSRDSEETQYF. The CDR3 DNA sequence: TGTGCCAGCAGCTCGCCGTCCCGGGACAGTGAGGAGACCCAGTACTTC.

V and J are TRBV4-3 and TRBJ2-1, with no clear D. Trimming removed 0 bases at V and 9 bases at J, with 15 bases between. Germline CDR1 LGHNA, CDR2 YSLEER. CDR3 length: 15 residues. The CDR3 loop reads CASSQDSWVGGEQFF. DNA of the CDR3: TGCGCCAGCAGCCAAGATTCATGGGTGGGTGGTGAGCAGTTCTTC.

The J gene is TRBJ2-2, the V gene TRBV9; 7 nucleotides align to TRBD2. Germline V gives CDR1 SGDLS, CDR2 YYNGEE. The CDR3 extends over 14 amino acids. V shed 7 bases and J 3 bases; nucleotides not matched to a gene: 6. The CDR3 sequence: CASEAGADTGELFF. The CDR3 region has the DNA TGTGCCAGCGAGGCGGGAGCGGACACCGGGGAGCTGTTTTTT.

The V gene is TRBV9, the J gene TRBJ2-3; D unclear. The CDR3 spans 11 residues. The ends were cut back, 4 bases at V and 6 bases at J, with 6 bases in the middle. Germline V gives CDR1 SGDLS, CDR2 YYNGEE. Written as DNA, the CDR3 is TGTGCCAGCAGCCCTGAGGATACGCAGTATTTT. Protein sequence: CASSPEDTQYF.

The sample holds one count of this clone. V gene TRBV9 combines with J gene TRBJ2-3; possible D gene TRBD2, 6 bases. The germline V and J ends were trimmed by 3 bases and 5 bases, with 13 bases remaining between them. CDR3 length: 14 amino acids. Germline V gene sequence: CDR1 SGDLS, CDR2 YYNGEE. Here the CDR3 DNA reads TGTGCCAGCAGCGCCGGTAGCGGAGTAGATACGCAGTATTTT. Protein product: CASSAGSGVDTQYF.